The rows below give T cell receptor beta chains drawn from one sample of a study of T cell changes during pregnancy in multiple sclerosis. The assay was immunoSEQ multiplex PCR, and TCRdb's table has in-frame clones only and misses some. In the table there are approximately 52,000 clones, around 92% of which are singletons. Source: CD4+ T cells from peripheral blood mononuclear cells, taken after pregnancy. Receptors originate from a female donor with multiple sclerosis, enrolled in a pregnancy study. CDR3s leave out the opening cysteine and the closing phenylalanine or tryptophan. Each record gives: V gene, clone size, J gene, CDR3 length, CDR3 protein. The size of a clone is reported for some rows only, either as once, few or many, or as a class for expanded clones.

>TRBV10-3|.|TRBJ2-4|11
AISGTGQNIQY
>TRBV5-4|.|TRBJ2-3|16
ASSPGASGRSSTDTQY
>TRBV6-5|.|TRBJ1-2|11
ASSPGVTGGYT
>TRBV5-5|.|TRBJ1-1|12
ASRPGFRNTEAF
>TRBV19|.|TRBJ1-1|12
ASSIRQQNTEAF
>TRBV5-4|.|TRBJ2-1|13
ASSSGLGAYNEQF
>TRBV25-1|.|TRBJ2-1|13
ASSRMGGTYNEQF
>TRBV4-2|.|TRBJ1-5|13
ASSQEQGAYQPQH
>TRBV25-1|.|TRBJ2-7|12
ASSRQGSSYEQY
>TRBV7-2|.|TRBJ2-5|12
ASSFAAAQETQY
>TRBV12-5|.|TRBJ2-3|12
ASGLDSTTDTQY
>TRBV13|once|TRBJ2-1|15
ASSLAAGKLPYNEQF
>TRBV29-1|.|TRBJ2-3|9
SAEGADTQY
>TRBV9|.|TRBJ1-2|12
ASSAGQEFSGYT
>TRBV2|.|TRBJ2-1|11
ASAGSSYNEQF
>TRBV5-1|.|TRBJ1-3|14
ASSLGQGASGNTIY
>TRBV19|.|TRBJ1-2|13
ASRLGLAENYGYT
>TRBV21-1|.|TRBJ1-1|12
ASSLGSVNTEAF
>TRBV15|.|TRBJ1-1|13
ATSKDLGSDTEAF
>TRBV28|.|TRBJ2-5|12
ASRPGGYQETQY
>TRBV18|.|TRBJ2-2|12
ASSPTSNTGELF
>TRBV4-2|.|TRBJ1-1|13
ASSRTTGVVLPAF
>TRBV19|.|TRBJ1-2|15
ASSLQSTGGTNYGYT
>TRBV19|.|TRBJ2-7|11
ASSTVPHEEQY
>TRBV28|.|TRBJ1-2|11
ASIDRGDYGYT
>TRBV5-4|.|TRBJ2-5|12
ASLVAGVEETQY
>TRBV28|.|TRBJ2-5|15
ASSSSRLAGGRETQY
>TRBV7-6|.|TRBJ2-3|11
ASSPGLTDTQY
>TRBV19|.|TRBJ2-2|13
ASISSFQRIGELF
>TRBV5-8|.|TRBJ2-7|14
ASSSQGTWSSYEQY
>TRBV7-6|.|TRBJ2-1|14
ASSSTPGLEMSEQF
>TRBV11-1|.|TRBJ2-6|15
ASRRLAGTAGANVLT
>TRBV25-1|once|TRBJ1-1|10
ASSEDRTEAF
>TRBV7-2|.|TRBJ2-5|9
ASSLDGGQY
>TRBV11-2|.|TRBJ2-3|16
ASSLDFLAGGPTDTQY
>TRBV9|once|TRBJ2-3|13
ASSVVDSPPDTQY
>TRBV2|.|TRBJ2-3|14
ASSTTGWVPTDTQY
>TRBV19|.|TRBJ2-2|12
ASSWDSVTGELF
>TRBV30|.|TRBJ1-3|14
AWSQRSQFSGNTIY